The 22 T cell receptor beta chains presented below share a single source sample, sequenced in a study of CD8+ T cells in alopecia areata. Treatment described: oral pan-JAK inhibitor, 5-10 mg twice daily. Reverse transcription of extracted RNA yielded cDNA, which provided the sequencing template. Measured with immunoSEQ multiplex PCR; TCRdb has only the in-frame clones, and not every one. The repertoire holds under 110,000 clones, about 61% seen once, with roughly 17% in the top ten. The sequencing used CD8+ T cells sorted from blood, collected between weeks 55 and 65, from a patient treated with tofacitinib. The receptors come from a human donor with alopecia areata.

The chain is built from TRBV13 and TRBJ1-2; D not certain. Germline V CDR1 and CDR2: PRHDT, FYEKMQ (reference sequence). This CDR3 is 15 amino acids long. V was clipped by 5 bases and J by 4 bases, with 17 bases between them. The CDR3 loop reads CASSNRTKAPYGYTF. CDR3 nucleotides: TGTGCCAGCAGCAACCGGACGAAAGCTCCCTATGGCTACACCTTC.

The chain recombines TRBV19 with TRBJ1-1, with D unclear. The CDR3 has 13 residues. Trimming took 7 bases from V and 2 from J, leaving 11 bases between them. Germline CDR1 LNHDA, CDR2 SQIVND (reference sequence). The CDR3 region is CASKFPGNTEAFF. CDR3 nucleotides: TGTGCCAGTAAGTTCCCAGGTAACACTGAAGCTTTCTTT.

CDR3: CASSYRLAGVEETQYF. DNA for the CDR3: TGTGCCAGCAGCTACCGACTAGCGGGGGTCGAGGAGACCCAGTACTTC. V gene TRBV13 combines with J gene TRBJ2-5, with 12 positions matching TRBD2. V lost 4 bases, J lost 5 bases, and 8 bases stayed unmatched. Germline assignment: CDR1 PRHDT and CDR2 FYEKMQ (reference sequence). CDR3 length: 16 amino acids.

The chain has TRBV4-1 and TRBJ2-3; D tentatively reads TRBD1 or TRBD2 (6 bases each). Trimming cost V 0 bases and J 6 bases, with 16 bases left between them. The CDR3 is 16 residues long. Germline loops: CDR1 MGHRA, CDR2 YSYEKL. DNA for the CDR3: TGCGCCAGCAGCCAAGATTTATTGTTAGGGGGGGATACGCAGTATTTT. Its protein product is CASSQDLLLGGDTQYF.

This chain joins TRBV28 and TRBJ1-1; 10 bases are shared with TRBD1. This CDR3 is 15 amino acids long. The germline V gene has CDR1 MDHEN and CDR2 SYDVKM. The junction had 5 bases not matched to a gene; V was cut back by 6 bases and J by 1 base. The CDR3 DNA sequence: TGTGCCAGCAGCCACCGACAGGGGGCGAACACTGAAGCTTTCTTT. Protein: CASSHRQGANTEAFF.

This sequence joins TRBV11-3 and TRBJ2-2; TRBD1 matches 9 bases. V trimming: 6 bases; J trimming: 3 bases; junction bases outside the gene matches: 8. This CDR3 comprises 16 residues. Germline V gene sequence: CDR1 SGHNT, CDR2 YENEEA. The CDR3, as DNA: TGTGCCAGCAGAAGAACGGGGACAGGGTACACCGGGGAGCTGTTTTTT. Translated, it gives CASRRTGTGYTGELFF.

The chain uses TRBV4-1 and TRBJ2-1; the match to TRBD1 covers 9 bases. Germline V lookup: CDR1 MGHRA, CDR2 YSYEKL. The CDR3 is 17 amino acids. V was clipped by 2 bases and J by 8 bases; unmatched bases: 13. CDR3 residues: CASSQSVPGQGRDEQFF. CDR3 DNA: TGCGCCAGCAGCCAATCCGTCCCGGGACAGGGTCGGGATGAGCAGTTCTTC.

The CDR3 nucleotides are TGTGCCAGCAGCCACCCAGGGGGCAGTTCCTACGAGCAGTACTTC. It translates to CASSHPGGSSYEQYF. The V and J genes are TRBV14 and TRBJ2-7; 8 bases map to TRBD1. The CDR3 runs to 15 residues. V shed 3 bases and J 1 base; nucleotides not matched to a gene: 5. CDR1 is SGHDN and CDR2 is FVKESK in the germline V gene.

The V call is TRBV4-2, the J call TRBJ1-2; perhaps TRBD1 as D (6 bases). The CDR3 runs 18 residues. The V and J ends lost 1 base and 6 bases respectively, with 24 bases between them. Germline V gene sequence: CDR1 LGHNA, CDR2 YNFKEQ. CDR3 in DNA: TGTGCCAGCAGCCAAGTCAGGGTCGATGTACAGGGCGGGGATGGCTACACCTTC. Encoded protein: CASSQVRVDVQGGDGYTF.

The V and J genes are TRBV5-6 and TRBJ2-3; 10 positions agree with TRBD1. The CDR3 is 19 residues long. V lost 3 bases to trimming and J lost 0 bases; unmatched junction nucleotides: 13. In germline, CDR1 is SGHDT, CDR2 YYEEEE. The CDR3 region is CASSSGTGVSPTSTDTQYF. The CDR3 DNA is TGTGCCAGCAGCTCCGGGACAGGGGTATCACCAACTAGCACAGATACGCAGTATTTT.

The chain combines TRBV7-9 with TRBJ2-1; 7 nucleotides align to TRBD2. V was clipped by 5 bases and J by 10 bases; unmatched bases: 11. The CDR3 extends over 14 amino acids. The V gene's germline CDR1 is SEHNR and CDR2 FQNEAQ (reference sequence). This CDR3 reads CASSLGGYADEQFF. The CDR3 DNA reads as TGTGCCAGCAGCCTCGGGGGGTACGCAGACGAGCAGTTCTTC.

A remark on this clone: It is likely a read error, because the conserved phenylalanine at the end of the CDR3 is missing. The chain links TRBV5-1 to TRBJ2-7, with 7 nucleotides matching TRBD1. The V gene's germline CDR1 is SGHRS and CDR2 YFSETQ. CDR3 length: 15 amino acids. The trim removed 5 bases at V and 4 bases at J, leaving 12 bases unmatched. CDR3 nucleotide sequence: TGCGCCAGCAGGTCAACAGGGGCCCACGGTTACGAGCAGTACCTC. Its protein product is CASRSTGAHGYEQYL.

This chain uses TRBV7-9 with TRBJ2-5; D unclear. V lost 5 bases to trimming and J lost 0 bases, with 10 bases between them. This CDR3 region has 14 residues. The germline V gene encodes CDR1 SEHNR and CDR2 FQNEAQ (reference sequence). The DNA of the CDR3 is TGTGCCAGCAGCCCCCGGGTGTACCAAGAGACCCAGTACTTC. Translated: CASSPRVYQETQYF.

This chain joins TRBV7-8 and TRBJ2-1; D may be TRBD1 or TRBD2 (6 bases each). Per the germline V gene, CDR1 is SGHVS and CDR2 is FQNEAQ. This CDR3 has 15 residues. V lost 2 bases, J lost 5 bases, and 13 bases lay in between. The CDR3 DNA reads TGTGCCAGCAGCTTACGGCAGGGGAGGAACAATGAGCAGTTCTTC. Encoded protein: CASSLRQGRNNEQFF.

CDR3 residues: CASSPTSGGRGSQYF. CDR3 in DNA: TGTGCCAGCAGTCCGACTAGCGGGGGACGGGGGTCGCAGTATTTT. This chain joins TRBV6-5 and TRBJ2-3; 12 bases line up with TRBD2. The CDR3 length is 15 residues. Germline V gene lookup returns CDR1 MNHEY and CDR2 SVGAGI. V shed 5 bases, J shed 10 bases, and the junction held 10 bases outside the gene matches.

This clone was seen a handful of times. The chain links TRBV23-1 to TRBJ2-7; D possibly corresponds to TRBD2 (6 bases). TRBV23-1 is flagged as an ORF with uncertain function. The V gene lost 3 bases and the J gene lost 3 bases, with 9 bases spanning the gap. The CDR3 extends over 13 amino acids. The CDR3 DNA reads as TGCGCCAGCAGTCATGGGGAGGTCTACGAGCAGTACTTC. It encodes CASSHGEVYEQYF.

V and J are TRBV14 and TRBJ2-2, with D perhaps matching TRBD1 (6 bases). Trimming took off 4 bases at V and 0 bases at J, with 15 bases between the two ends. From germline, CDR1 is SGHDN and CDR2 FVKESK. This CDR3 spans 17 amino acids. The CDR3 region is CASSRDLTGSNTGELFF. The CDR3 DNA is TGTGCCAGCAGCCGCGACTTAACAGGGTCGAACACCGGGGAGCTGTTTTTT.

This chain connects TRBV13 to TRBJ1-1; a possible D gene is TRBD1 (5 bases). The CDR3 spans 13 residues. Trimming cost V 2 bases and J 7 bases, with 11 bases left between them. Per the germline V gene, CDR1 is PRHDT and CDR2 is FYEKMQ (reference sequence). Written as DNA, the CDR3 is TGTGCCAGCAGCTTACAGGGCTCTCTTGAAGCTTTCTTT. Amino acids: CASSLQGSLEAFF.

In its sample, this clone was seen once. The rearrangement joins TRBV4-1 to TRBJ2-1; D is unclear. CDR3 length: 16 residues. The germline gives CDR1 MGHRA, CDR2 YSYEKL. Trimming took 0 bases from V and 0 from J, leaving 9 bases between them. DNA for the CDR3: TGCGCCAGCAGCCAAGATTTTGCTAGCTCCTACAATGAGCAGTTCTTC. This codes for CASSQDFASSYNEQFF.

This clone was detected a few times. V usage is TRBV4-1 and J usage is TRBJ2-4; 7 bases agree with TRBD2. Trimming took 1 base from V and 0 from J; bases not matched to a gene: 3. This CDR3 has 16 amino acids. Per the germline V gene, CDR1 is MGHRA and CDR2 is YSYEKL. CDR3 protein: CASSQGWGGAKNIQYF. CDR3 coding DNA: TGCGCCAGCAGCCAAGGGTGGGGGGGAGCCAAAAACATTCAGTACTTC.

The rearrangement links TRBV7-9 to TRBJ1-2; D may be TRBD1 (6 bases). V was pared by 4 bases and J by 4 bases, with 16 bases between. The CDR3 length is 15 residues. The germline CDR1 and CDR2 sequences are SEHNR and FQNEAQ (reference sequence). The CDR3 DNA sequence: TGTGCCAGCAGCTCCGGACAGACGTGGGGCTATGGCTACACCTTC. It codes for CASSSGQTWGYGYTF.

The chain recombines TRBV13 with TRBJ2-2; 10 nucleotides line up with TRBD1. The CDR3 is 18 residues long. V shed 2 bases, J shed 2 bases, and the junction held 8 bases outside the gene matches. Per the germline V gene, CDR1 is PRHDT and CDR2 is FYEKMQ (reference sequence). CDR3 sequence: CASSLSGTGVSNTGELFF. The CDR3 nucleotides read TGTGCCAGCAGCTTATCCGGGACAGGGGTCTCAAACACCGGGGAGCTGTTTTTT.